The 3 T cell receptor beta chains presented below share a single source sample, sequenced in a study of cytomegalovirus exposure and HLA in healthy donors (TCRdb year 2017). Library prep was done by the immunoSEQ multiplex PCR assay. For the multiplex PCR, a mixture combining 60 forward primers for TCR Vbeta segments and 13 reverse primers for TCR Jbeta segments was used. TCRdb limited this immuneACCESS table to in-frame rearrangements with V and J called. A share of clones is missing; checked studies link under half to unresolved V genes, and the rest is unexplained. This sample is represented by under 250,000 clones; 70% to 85% of them were singletons. The top ten clonotypes cover about 1.7% of the sample. The sample taken for sequencing was PBMCs. Source of these receptors: a man over 45 in good health and CMV-seronegative.

CDR3 amino acids: CASSLGTSGSDTQYF. CDR3 DNA sequence: TGTGCCAGCAGCCTCGGGACTAGCGGGAGTGATACGCAGTATTTT. The chain combines TRBV13 with TRBJ2-3; the match to TRBD2 covers 14 bases. Losses at the gene ends were 5 bases for V and 6 bases for J; bases not matched to a gene: 4. The CDR3 is 15 amino acids. CDR1 PRHDT and CDR2 FYEKMQ come from the germline V gene (reference sequence).

The CDR3 sequence: CASRGTGISGNTIYF. CDR3 sequence (DNA): TGTGCCAGCAGGGGGACAGGGATCTCTGGAAACACCATATATTTT. This chain joins TRBV9 and TRBJ1-3; TRBD1 matches at 9 bases. CDR1 is SGDLS, CDR2 YYNGEE, per germline. Unmatched junction bases numbered 3, after V lost 5 bases and J lost 0 bases. The CDR3 totals 15 residues.

The sample holds a few counts of this clone. Other DNA sequences within the sample encode an identical CDR3. The DNA of the CDR3 is TGTGCCAGCAGTAGGGACAGCTCCTACAATGAGCAGTTCTTC. Its protein product is CASSRDSSYNEQFF. The V gene is TRBV2, the J gene TRBJ2-1; 7 bases are a match to TRBD1. Germline lookup yields CDR1 SNHLY and CDR2 FYNNEI. Trimming at V came to 5 bases and at J to 0 bases, leaving 1 base not matched to a gene. This CDR3 has 14 amino acids.